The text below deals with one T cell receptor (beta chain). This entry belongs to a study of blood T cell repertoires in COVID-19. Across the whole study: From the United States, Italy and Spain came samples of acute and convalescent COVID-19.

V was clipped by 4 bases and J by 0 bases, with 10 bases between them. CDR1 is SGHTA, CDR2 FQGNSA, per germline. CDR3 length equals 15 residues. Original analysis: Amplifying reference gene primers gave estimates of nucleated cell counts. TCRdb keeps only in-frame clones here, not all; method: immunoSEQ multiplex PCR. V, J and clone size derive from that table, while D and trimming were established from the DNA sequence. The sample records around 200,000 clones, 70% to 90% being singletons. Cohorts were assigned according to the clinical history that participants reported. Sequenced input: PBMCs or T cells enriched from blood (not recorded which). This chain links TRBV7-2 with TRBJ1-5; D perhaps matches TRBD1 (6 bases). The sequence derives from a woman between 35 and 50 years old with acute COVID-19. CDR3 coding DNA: TGTGCCAGCAGCTCAGGGGATTTTAGCAATCAGCCCCAGCATTTT. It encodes CASSSGDFSNQPQHF.